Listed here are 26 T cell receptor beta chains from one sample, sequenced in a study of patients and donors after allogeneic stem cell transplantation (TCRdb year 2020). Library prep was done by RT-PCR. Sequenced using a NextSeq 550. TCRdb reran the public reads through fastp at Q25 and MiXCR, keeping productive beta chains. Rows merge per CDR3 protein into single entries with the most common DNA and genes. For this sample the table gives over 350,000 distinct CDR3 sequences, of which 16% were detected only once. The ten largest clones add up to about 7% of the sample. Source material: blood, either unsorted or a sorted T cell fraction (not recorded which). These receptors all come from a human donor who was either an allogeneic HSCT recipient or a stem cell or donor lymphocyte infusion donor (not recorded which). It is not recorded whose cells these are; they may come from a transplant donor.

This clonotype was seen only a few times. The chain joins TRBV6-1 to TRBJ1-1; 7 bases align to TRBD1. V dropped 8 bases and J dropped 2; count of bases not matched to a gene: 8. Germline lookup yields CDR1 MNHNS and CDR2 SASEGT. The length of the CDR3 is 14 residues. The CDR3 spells CASVPTGKNTEAFF. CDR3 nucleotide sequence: TGTGCCAGCGTACCGACAGGGAAAAACACTGAAGCTTTCTTT.

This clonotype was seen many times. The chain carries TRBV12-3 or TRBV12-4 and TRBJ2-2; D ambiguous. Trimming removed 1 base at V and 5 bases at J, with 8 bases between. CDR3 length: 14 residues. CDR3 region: CASSLGLGTGELFF. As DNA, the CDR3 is TGTGCCAGCAGTTTAGGTCTGGGAACCGGGGAGCTGTTTTTT.

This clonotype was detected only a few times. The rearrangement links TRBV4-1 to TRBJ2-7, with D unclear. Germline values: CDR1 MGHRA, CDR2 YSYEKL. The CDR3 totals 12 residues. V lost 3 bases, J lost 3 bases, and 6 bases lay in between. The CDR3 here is CASSHWDYEQYF. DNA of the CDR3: TGCGCCAGCAGCCACTGGGACTACGAGCAGTACTTC.

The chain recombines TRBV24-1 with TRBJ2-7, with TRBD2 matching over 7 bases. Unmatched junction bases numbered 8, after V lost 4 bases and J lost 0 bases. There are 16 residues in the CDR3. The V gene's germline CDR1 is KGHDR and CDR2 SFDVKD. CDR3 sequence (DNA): TGTGCCACCAGTGACCGAGGACTAGGGAACTCCTACGAGCAGTACTTC. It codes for CATSDRGLGNSYEQYF.

The CDR3 sequence: CNTSAGDDYGYTF. In DNA form, the CDR3 reads TGTAACACCAGTGCCGGGGATGACTATGGCTACACCTTC. This chain links TRBV10-3 with TRBJ1-2, with no clear D. CDR3 length: 13 residues. Per the germline V gene, CDR1 is ENHRY and CDR2 is SYGVKD.

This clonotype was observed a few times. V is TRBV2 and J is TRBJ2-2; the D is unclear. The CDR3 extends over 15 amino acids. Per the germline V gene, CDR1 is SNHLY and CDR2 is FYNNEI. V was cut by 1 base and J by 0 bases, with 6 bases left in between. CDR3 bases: TGTGCCAGCAGTGAAGTCGGGTCGAACACCGGGGAGCTGTTTTTT. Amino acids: CASSEVGSNTGELFF. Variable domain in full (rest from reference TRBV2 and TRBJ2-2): EPEVTQTPSHQVTQMGQEVILRCVPISNHLYFYWYRQILGQKVEFLVSFYNNEISEKSEIFDDQFSVERPDGSNFTLKIRSTKLEDSAMYFCASSEVGSNTGELFFGEGSRLTVL.

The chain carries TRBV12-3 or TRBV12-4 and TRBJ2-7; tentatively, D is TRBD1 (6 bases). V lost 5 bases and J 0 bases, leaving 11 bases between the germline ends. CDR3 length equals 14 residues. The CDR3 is CASSDRTFSYEQYF. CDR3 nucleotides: TGTGCCAGCAGTGACAGGACATTCTCCTACGAGCAGTACTTC.

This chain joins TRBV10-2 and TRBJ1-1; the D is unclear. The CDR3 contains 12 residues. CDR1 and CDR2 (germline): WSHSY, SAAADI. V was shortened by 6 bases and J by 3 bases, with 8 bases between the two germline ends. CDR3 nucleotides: TGCGCCAGCAGATCAGGCCACACTGAAGCTTTCTTT. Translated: CASRSGHTEAFF.

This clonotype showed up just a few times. The CDR3 region has the DNA TGTGCCAGCAGCGTTGGTTCATTGGGGAGACTAGAGACCCAGTACTTC. Translated: CASSVGSLGRLETQYF. The chain uses TRBV9 and TRBJ2-5; D is perhaps TRBD2 (5 bases). CDR1 is SGDLS and CDR2 is YYNGEE in the germline V gene. Trimming left V 2 bases short and J 4 bases short, with 18 bases between. The CDR3 spans 16 residues.

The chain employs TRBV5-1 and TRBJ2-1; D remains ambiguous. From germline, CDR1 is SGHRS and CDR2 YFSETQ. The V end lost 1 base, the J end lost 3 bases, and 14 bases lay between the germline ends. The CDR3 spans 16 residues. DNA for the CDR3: TGCGCCAGCAGCTTGAGAGTTCGACCAAACTACAATGAGCAGTTCTTC. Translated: CASSLRVRPNYNEQFF. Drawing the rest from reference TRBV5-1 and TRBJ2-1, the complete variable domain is KAGVTQTPRYLIKTRGQQVTLSCSPISGHRSVSWYQQTPGQGLQFLFEYFSETQRNKGNFPGRFSGRQFSNSRSEMNVSTLELGDSALYLCASSLRVRPNYNEQFFGPGTRLTVL.

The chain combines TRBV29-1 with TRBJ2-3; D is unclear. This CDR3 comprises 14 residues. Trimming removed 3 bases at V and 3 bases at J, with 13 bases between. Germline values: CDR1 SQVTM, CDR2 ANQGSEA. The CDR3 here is CSVEIRIQTDTQYF. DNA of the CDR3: TGCAGCGTTGAGATTAGAATTCAGACAGATACGCAGTATTTT.

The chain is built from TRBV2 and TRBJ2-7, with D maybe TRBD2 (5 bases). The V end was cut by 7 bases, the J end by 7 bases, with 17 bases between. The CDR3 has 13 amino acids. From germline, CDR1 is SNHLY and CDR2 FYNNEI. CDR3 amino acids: CASMVFPRGEQYF. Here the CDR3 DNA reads TGTGCCAGCATGGTATTTCCCCGGGGTGAGCAGTACTTC.

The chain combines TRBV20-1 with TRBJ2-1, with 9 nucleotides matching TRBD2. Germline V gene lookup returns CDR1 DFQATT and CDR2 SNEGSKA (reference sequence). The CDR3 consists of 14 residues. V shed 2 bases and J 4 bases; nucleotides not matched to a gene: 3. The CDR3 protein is CSARPGLAYNEQFF. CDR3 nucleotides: TGCAGTGCTAGACCGGGACTAGCATACAATGAGCAGTTCTTC.

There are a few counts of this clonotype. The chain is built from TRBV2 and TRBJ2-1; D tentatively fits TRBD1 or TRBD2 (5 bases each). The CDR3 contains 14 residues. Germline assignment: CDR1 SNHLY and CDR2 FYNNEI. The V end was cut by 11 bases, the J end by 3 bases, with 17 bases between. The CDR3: CAVRDGSYYNEQFF. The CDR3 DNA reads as TGTGCCGTAAGGGACGGAAGCTACTACAATGAGCAGTTCTTC.

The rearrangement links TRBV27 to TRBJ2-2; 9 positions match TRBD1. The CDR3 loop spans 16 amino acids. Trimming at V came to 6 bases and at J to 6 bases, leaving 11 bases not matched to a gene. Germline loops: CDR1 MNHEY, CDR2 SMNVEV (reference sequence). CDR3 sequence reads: CASSQRGQGTPGELFF. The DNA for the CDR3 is TGTGCCAGCAGCCAAAGGGGACAGGGTACCCCCGGGGAGCTGTTTTTT.

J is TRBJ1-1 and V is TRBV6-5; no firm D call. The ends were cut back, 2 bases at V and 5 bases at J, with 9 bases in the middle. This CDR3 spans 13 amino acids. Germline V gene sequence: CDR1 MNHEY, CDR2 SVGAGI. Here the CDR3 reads CASSYPPGTEAFF. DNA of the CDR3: TGTGCCAGCAGTTACCCCCCCGGGACTGAAGCTTTCTTT.

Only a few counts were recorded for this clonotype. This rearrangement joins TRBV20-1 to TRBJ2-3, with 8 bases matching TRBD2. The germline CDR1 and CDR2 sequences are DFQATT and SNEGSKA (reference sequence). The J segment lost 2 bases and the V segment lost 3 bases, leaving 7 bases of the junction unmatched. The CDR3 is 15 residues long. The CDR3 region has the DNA TGCAGTGCTAGTCCCAGCGGGAGTGTCACAGATACGCAGTATTTT. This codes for CSASPSGSVTDTQYF.

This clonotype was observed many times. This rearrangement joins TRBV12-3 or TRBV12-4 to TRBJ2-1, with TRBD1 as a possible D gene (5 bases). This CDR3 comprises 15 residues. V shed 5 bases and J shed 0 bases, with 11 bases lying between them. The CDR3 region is CASSPDMSSYNEQFF. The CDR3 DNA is TGTGCCAGCAGTCCGGACATGAGCTCCTACAATGAGCAGTTCTTC.

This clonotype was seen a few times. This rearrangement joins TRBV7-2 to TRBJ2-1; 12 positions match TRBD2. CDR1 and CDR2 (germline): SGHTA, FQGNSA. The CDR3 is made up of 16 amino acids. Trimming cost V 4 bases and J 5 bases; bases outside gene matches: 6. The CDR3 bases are TGTGCCAGCAGCTGGCGGGGACTAGCGGGCAACAATGAGCAGTTCTTC. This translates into CASSWRGLAGNNEQFF. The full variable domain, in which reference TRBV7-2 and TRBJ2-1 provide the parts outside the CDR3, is GAGVSQSPSNKVTEKGKDVELRCDPISGHTALYWYRQSLGQGLEFLIYFQGNSAPDKSGLPSDRFSAERTGGSVSTLTIQRTQQEDSAVYLCASSWRGLAGNNEQFFGPGTRLTVL.

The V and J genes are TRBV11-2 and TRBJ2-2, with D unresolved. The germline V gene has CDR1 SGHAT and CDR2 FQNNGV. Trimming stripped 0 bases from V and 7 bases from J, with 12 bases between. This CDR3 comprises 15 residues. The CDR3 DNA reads TGTGCCAGCAGCTTAGACTGGGCCGGCATCGGGGAGCTGTTTTTT. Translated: CASSLDWAGIGELFF.

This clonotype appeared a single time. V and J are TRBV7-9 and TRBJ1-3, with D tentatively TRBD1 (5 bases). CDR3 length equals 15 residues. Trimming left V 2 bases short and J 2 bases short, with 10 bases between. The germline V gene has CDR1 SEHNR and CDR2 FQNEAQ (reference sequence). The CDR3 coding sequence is TGTGCCAGCAGCTTAAGAAAGGGGACTGGAAACACCATATATTTT. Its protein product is CASSLRKGTGNTIYF.

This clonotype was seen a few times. CDR3 sequence: CASSTLAGVGDTQYF. The CDR3 DNA sequence: TGTGCCAGCAGCACACTAGCCGGAGTGGGAGATACGCAGTATTTT. This chain uses TRBV27 with TRBJ2-3; D perhaps matches TRBD2 (6 bases). The CDR3 spans 15 residues. Germline V gives CDR1 MNHEY, CDR2 SMNVEV (reference sequence). The V gene lost 6 bases and the J gene lost 5 bases, with 18 bases spanning the gap.

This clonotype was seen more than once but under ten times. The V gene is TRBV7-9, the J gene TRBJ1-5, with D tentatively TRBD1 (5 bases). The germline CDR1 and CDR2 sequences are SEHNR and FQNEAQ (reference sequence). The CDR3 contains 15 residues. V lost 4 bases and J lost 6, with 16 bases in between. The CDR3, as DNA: TGTGCCAGCAGCTCCCCAGGGAATGGGGGTCAGCCCCAGCATTTT. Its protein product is CASSSPGNGGQPQHF.

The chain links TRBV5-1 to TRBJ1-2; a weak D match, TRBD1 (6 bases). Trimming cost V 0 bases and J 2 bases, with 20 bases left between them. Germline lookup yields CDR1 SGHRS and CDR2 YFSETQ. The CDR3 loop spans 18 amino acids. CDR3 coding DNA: TGCGCCAGCAGCTTGGGGTATCGGACAGACCTTCGAAACTATGGCTACACCTTC. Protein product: CASSLGYRTDLRNYGYTF.

CDR3: CASSFTRQGDGYTF. The CDR3 DNA is TGTGCCAGCAGTTTCACCCGACAGGGTGACGGCTACACCTTC. This sequence joins TRBV27 and TRBJ1-2, with 7 bases that match TRBD1. The germline V gene has CDR1 MNHEY and CDR2 SMNVEV (reference sequence). With 3 bases clipped from V and 8 bases from J, the junction kept 9 bases outside the gene matches. The CDR3 is 14 residues long.

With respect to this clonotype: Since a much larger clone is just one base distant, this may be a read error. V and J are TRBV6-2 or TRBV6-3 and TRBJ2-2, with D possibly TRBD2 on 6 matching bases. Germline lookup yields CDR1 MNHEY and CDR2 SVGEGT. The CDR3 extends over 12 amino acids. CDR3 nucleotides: TGTGCCACGAAGCTGGGAGGCGGGGAGCCGTTTTTT. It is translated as CATKLGGGEPFF.